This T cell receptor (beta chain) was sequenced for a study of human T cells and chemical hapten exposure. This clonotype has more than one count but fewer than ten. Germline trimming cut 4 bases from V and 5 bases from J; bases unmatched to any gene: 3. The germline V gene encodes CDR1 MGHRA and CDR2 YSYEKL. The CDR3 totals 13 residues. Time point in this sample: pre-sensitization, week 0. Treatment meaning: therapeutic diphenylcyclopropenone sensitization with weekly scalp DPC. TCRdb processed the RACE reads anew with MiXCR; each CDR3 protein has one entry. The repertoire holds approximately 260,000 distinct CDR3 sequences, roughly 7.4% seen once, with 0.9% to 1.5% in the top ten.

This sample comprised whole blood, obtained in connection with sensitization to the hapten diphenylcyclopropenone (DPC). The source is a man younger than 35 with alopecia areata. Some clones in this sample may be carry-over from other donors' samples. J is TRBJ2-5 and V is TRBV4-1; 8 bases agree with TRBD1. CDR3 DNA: TGCGCCAGCAGCCGGACAGGGATGGAGACCCAGTACTTC. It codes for CASSRTGMETQYF.